The TCR beta chain described here comes from a study of T cell responses to AZD1222 COVID-19 vaccine. Whole-study findings and limits: Nearly half of the spike-specific TCRs reportedly recognize variant regions that carry no mutations. Vaccine-related CD4 TCRs covered spike, predominating at 160-218 and 743-854. A mostly white British donor set with more females was recruited, and clonal diversity was possibly underestimated.

Assay: immunoSEQ multiplex PCR; the TCRdb copy retains only in-frame clones and omits some. Among some 120,000 clones listed, roughly 88% were seen once. This CDR3 has 14 amino acids. CDR1 and CDR2 (germline): SEHNR, FQNEAQ (reference sequence). Trimming shortened V by 4 bases and J by 9 bases, and 13 bases separated the two germline ends. As for this clone: Its antigen is undetermined.

Sequenced here: peripheral blood, sampled on day 0 of AZD1222 vaccination. The genes are TRBV7-9 and TRBJ1-6; possibly TRBD1 for D (5 bases). This TCR came from an adult in good health. The CDR3 DNA is TGTGCCAGCAGCTCTGGGGACGGCGGTTCACCCCTCCACTTT. Translating gives CASSSGDGGSPLHF.